The 12 T cell receptor beta chains reported below all come from one sample, sequenced in a study of read filtering for tumor transcriptome and immune sequencing. From roughly 400 ng of RNA, a library with molecular barcoded alpha/delta and beta/gamma adaptors was made. Via MiXCR, TCRdb re-called the reads, giving one row per CDR3 protein. The sample lists about 39,000 distinct CDR3 sequences; 14% were seen once. Sequencing used a population of CD138-negative cells sorted from bone marrow. These receptor sequences come from a donor aged 40 or over with multiple myeloma.

This clonotype was observed at least ten times. CDR3 protein: CASSRSSGGIGTQYF. The CDR3 DNA sequence: TGTGCCAGCAGCCGAAGTAGCGGGGGAATAGGGACCCAGTACTTC. This rearrangement joins TRBV3-1 to TRBJ2-5; 9 nucleotides align to TRBD2. CDR1 is LGHDT, CDR2 YNNKEL, per germline (reference sequence). The CDR3 length is 15 residues. V lost 4 bases to trimming and J lost 7 bases; unmatched junction nucleotides: 10.

This clonotype was found many times. The V gene is TRBV5-1, the J gene TRBJ1-4; 9 bases line up with TRBD1. The CDR3 runs to 19 residues. The trim removed 0 bases at V and 2 bases at J, leaving 11 bases unmatched. Germline V lookup: CDR1 SGHRS, CDR2 YFSETQ. CDR3 amino acids: CASSLADRGGRWTNEKLFF. Written as DNA, the CDR3 is TGCGCCAGCAGCTTGGCGGACAGGGGAGGCAGGTGGACTAATGAAAAACTGTTTTTT.

This clonotype has a count of ten or more. J is TRBJ2-3 and V is TRBV20-1; 7 bases align to TRBD2. The germline CDR1 and CDR2 sequences are DFQATT and SNEGSKA (reference sequence). The CDR3 runs 16 residues. V trimming: 3 bases; J trimming: 2 bases; junction bases outside the gene matches: 11. CDR3 amino acids: CSARDISGLATDTQYF. The DNA for the CDR3 is TGCAGTGCTAGGGATATTAGCGGGTTGGCCACAGATACGCAGTATTTT.

This clonotype was recorded at least ten times. The chain is built from TRBV3-1 and TRBJ1-4, with D possibly TRBD1 on 5 matching bases. V lost 4 bases and J 1 base, leaving 22 bases between the germline ends. The CDR3 covers 19 residues. Germline CDR1 and CDR2: LGHDT and YNNKEL (reference sequence). This CDR3 reads CASSLYPRDYEGTNEKLFF. The CDR3 region has the DNA TGTGCCAGCAGCCTCTACCCAAGGGACTACGAAGGAACTAATGAAAAACTGTTTTTT.

This clonotype was counted ten times or more. V gene TRBV7-9 combines with J gene TRBJ2-1, with 9 bases lining up with TRBD1. CDR1 and CDR2 from the germline V gene are SEHNR and FQNEAQ (reference sequence). The CDR3 extends over 17 amino acids. V lost 6 bases to trimming and J lost 4 bases; unmatched junction nucleotides: 13. The CDR3 DNA sequence: TGTGCCAGCAGTTACCCCCCCCACAGGGGGCGGTACAATGAGCAGTTCTTC. Translation: CASSYPPHRGRYNEQFF. Looking up the rest from reference TRBV7-9 and TRBJ2-1 gives the full variable domain: DTGVSQNPRHKITKRGQNVTFRCDPISEHNRLYWYRQTLGQGPEFLTYFQNEAQLEKSRLLSDRFSAERPKGSFSTLEIQRTEQGDSAMYLCASSYPPHRGRYNEQFFGPGTRLTVL.

The chain recombines TRBV2 with TRBJ2-3; possible D gene TRBD2, 6 bases. The germline V gene encodes CDR1 SNHLY and CDR2 FYNNEI. This CDR3 has 14 amino acids. Trimming shortened V by 8 bases and J by 1 base, and 13 bases separated the two germline ends. CDR3 in amino acids: CASGDPGGTDTQYF. CDR3 DNA sequence: TGTGCCAGCGGGGATCCGGGGGGCACAGATACGCAGTATTTT.

Comments on this clonotype: No conserved phenylalanine or tryptophan ends this CDR3, so it is likely a read error. This chain connects TRBV6-1 to TRBJ2-5, with D hard to call. Germline loops: CDR1 MNHNS, CDR2 SASEGT. This CDR3 spans 10 amino acids. The CDR3 loop reads CASRQGTQYL. CDR3 DNA sequence: TGTGCCAGCAGGCAAGGGACCCAGTACCTC.

Turning to this clonotype: The CDR3 carries no conserved terminal phenylalanine or tryptophan, so it likely arises from a read error. The chain recombines TRBV4-1 with TRBJ2-2; unclear D gene. Germline V CDR1 and CDR2: MGHRA, YSYEKL. The CDR3 totals 14 residues. Trimming stripped 3 bases from V and 7 bases from J, with 12 bases between. The CDR3 DNA reads TGCGCCAGCAGCCAGGCGAAGGGAATCGGGGAGCTGTTTCTT. Its translation is CASSQAKGIGELFL.

The table lists this clonotype with many counts. CDR3 bases: TGCGCCAGCAGGGGGGGTCTAAGGGTTAGCGGGGGAGAAAGAGCCAAAAACATTCAGTACTTC. Amino acids: CASRGGLRVSGGERAKNIQYF. This chain links TRBV4-1 with TRBJ2-4; 9 positions match TRBD2. The germline V gene encodes CDR1 MGHRA and CDR2 YSYEKL. J gave up 0 bases and V 6 bases, and 21 bases lay outside the gene matches. CDR3 size: 21 residues.

There are many counts of this clonotype. The chain uses TRBV30 and TRBJ2-6; TRBD2 agrees at 9 bases. V was pared by 3 bases and J by 0 bases, with 9 bases of the junction left unmatched. CDR3 length: 18 amino acids. Germline V CDR1 and CDR2: GTSNPN, SVGIG (reference sequence). Here the CDR3 reads CAWRTQRGAFSGANVLTF. CDR3 coding DNA: TGTGCCTGGAGGACCCAGCGGGGGGCCTTCTCTGGGGCCAACGTCCTGACTTTC.

This clonotype came up many times. This may arise from a read error, as a much more abundant clone is one base away. J is TRBJ1-4 and V is TRBV29-1, with unresolved D. This CDR3 has 12 residues. The germline V gene encodes CDR1 SQVTM and CDR2 ANQGSEA. The CDR3 nucleotides read TGCAGCGAGACTATAACTAATGAAAAACGGTTTTTT. This gives the protein CSETITNEKRFF.

This clonotype showed up many times. The V and J genes are TRBV20-1 and TRBJ1-5; possibly TRBD1 for D (6 bases). The CDR3 spans 16 residues. With 0 bases removed from V and 1 base from J, the gap between germline ends came to 13 bases. Germline V CDR1 and CDR2: DFQATT, SNEGSKA (reference sequence). The CDR3 sequence: CSARDLGGLSNQPQHF. The CDR3, as DNA: TGCAGTGCTAGAGATTTGGGGGGGCTAAGCAATCAGCCCCAGCATTTT.